A selection of T cell receptor beta chains follows, all from one sample in a study of cytomegalovirus exposure and HLA in healthy donors. Assay used: immunoSEQ multiplex PCR; TCRdb lists only in-frame clones, some missing. The sample contains approximately 250,000 clones, around 78% of which appear only once. Sequencing used PBMCs. The origin of the receptors is a boy between 10 and 17 years old in good health and CMV-seronegative. Both conserved end residues are part of each CDR3. Only part of the rows carry a size: once, few, many, or a class if the clone is expanded.

-	TRBV5-1	TRBJ2-7	CASSLAAGGIHEQYF
-	TRBV5-4	TRBJ1-2	CASTPHPGQGDGYTF
-	TRBV5-1	TRBJ1-1	CASSLDGTLSEAFF
-	TRBV5-4	TRBJ1-4	CASSVGRQQNEKLFF
-	TRBV18	TRBJ1-1	CASSPQGAGEAFF
-	TRBV6-1	TRBJ2-5	CASSEARTETQYF
few	TRBV5-1	TRBJ2-3	CASSFGRATCTQYF
few	TRBV5-6	TRBJ1-4	CASNRGLEEKLFF
-	TRBV5-4	TRBJ2-2	CASSTPRLRGTGELFF
once	TRBV7-2	TRBJ2-7	CASSPNSQEQYF
once	TRBV30	TRBJ2-7	CARGTSAAEQYF
-	TRBV6-6	TRBJ2-7	CASSYSPGSGPREQYF
-	TRBV6-1	TRBJ1-2	CASSLQGLYGYTF
-	TRBV10-3	TRBJ2-2	CAINQNGAGELFF
once	TRBV7-9	TRBJ1-4	CASSLLTGVGEKLFF
-	TRBV6-1	TRBJ1-1	CASSWTGGNTEAFF
-	TRBV5-6	TRBJ2-3	CASSLGRGTGGLQYF
few	TRBV19	TRBJ1-5	CASSIDPGHYTFSNQPQHF
-	TRBV5-1	TRBJ1-1	CASSLGSGGLEEAFF
-	TRBV6-5	TRBJ2-3	CASTAPGGADTQYF
-	TRBV7-2	TRBJ2-7	CASSLSSTSGGYEQYF
-	TRBV5-8	TRBJ2-5	CASSQTAHLGTQYF
-	TRBV10-3	TRBJ2-1	CAISDVRGRAHNEQFF
-	TRBV15	TRBJ2-7	CATSRGVQGREQYF
-	TRBV6-5	TRBJ1-1	CASRRPGDTEAFF
-	TRBV5-8	TRBJ2-2	CASSLVRAGPLPGELFF
-	TRBV19	TRBJ2-2	CASTRGQLLSNTGELFF
-	TRBV9	TRBJ2-1	CASSVSGKSGDEQFF
-	TRBV19	TRBJ1-2	CTSSIEGQRSGYTF
-	TRBV29-1	TRBJ2-5	CSVVTGGVETQYF
-	TRBV6-1	TRBJ1-2	CASSALGRGYTF
-	TRBV27	TRBJ2-1	CASSPNPLYERRPFF
-	TRBV20-1	TRBJ2-7	CSARDRGRTRF
-	TRBV11-1	TRBJ1-2	CASSLNRGSYGYTF
-	TRBV4-1	TRBJ1-1	CAGSQEDRPNEAFF
-	TRBV6-5	TRBJ1-4	CASSHRAANEKLFF
-	TRBV19	TRBJ1-5	CASTTGMRGNQPQHF
-	TRBV6-5	TRBJ1-6	CASTVGGEALHF
-	TRBV4-2	TRBJ2-1	CASSHLPPNNEQFF
-	TRBV30	TRBJ1-2	CAWRERWGGRYTF
-	TRBV6-7	TRBJ2-3	CARDLPGLGLTDTQYF
-	TRBV6-1	TRBJ1-4	CASSERTDGGEKLFF